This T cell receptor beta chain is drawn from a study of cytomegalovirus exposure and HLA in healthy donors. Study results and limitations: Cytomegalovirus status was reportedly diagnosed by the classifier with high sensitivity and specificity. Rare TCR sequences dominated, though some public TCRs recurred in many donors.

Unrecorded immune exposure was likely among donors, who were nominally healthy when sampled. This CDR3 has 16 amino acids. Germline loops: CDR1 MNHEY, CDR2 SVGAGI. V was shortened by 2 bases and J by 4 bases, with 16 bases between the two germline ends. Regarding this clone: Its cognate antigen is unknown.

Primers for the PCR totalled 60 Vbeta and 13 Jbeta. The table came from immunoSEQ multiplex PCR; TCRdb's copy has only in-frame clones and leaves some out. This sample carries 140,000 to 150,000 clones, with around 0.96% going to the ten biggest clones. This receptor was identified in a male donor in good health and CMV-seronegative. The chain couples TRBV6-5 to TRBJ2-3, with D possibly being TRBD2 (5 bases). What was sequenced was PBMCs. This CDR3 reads CASSYRTWGGSDTQYF. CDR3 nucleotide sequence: TGTGCCAGCAGTTACCGGACTTGGGGTGGATCAGATACGCAGTATTTT.